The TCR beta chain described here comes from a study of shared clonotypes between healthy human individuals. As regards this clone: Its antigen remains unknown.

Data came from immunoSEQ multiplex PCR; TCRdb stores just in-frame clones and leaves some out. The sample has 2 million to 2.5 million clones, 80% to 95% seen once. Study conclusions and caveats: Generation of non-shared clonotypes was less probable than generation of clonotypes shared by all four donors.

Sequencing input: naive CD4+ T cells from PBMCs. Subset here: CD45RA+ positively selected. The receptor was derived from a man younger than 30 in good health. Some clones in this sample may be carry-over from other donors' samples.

CDR3 in amino acids: CASSSRDGNEQFF. CDR3 DNA sequence: TGTGCCAGCAGCTCGCGAGACGGGAATGAGCAGTTCTTC. V usage is TRBV11-3 and J usage is TRBJ2-1; D ambiguous. The CDR3 runs to 13 residues. Trimming took off 4 bases at V and 7 bases at J, with 11 bases between the two ends. The germline V gene encodes CDR1 SGHNT and CDR2 YENEEA.